The 12 T cell receptor beta chains reported below all come from one sample, sequenced in a study of neoadjuvant anti-PD-1 for oral cavity cancer. Using immunoSEQ multiplex PCR, the repertoire was profiled, and TCRdb retains in-frame clones only, with some absent. Of more than 6,500 clones listed, around 75% are singletons. The source was PBMCs, collected before nivolumab (anti-PD-1) treatment. The receptors were gathered from a person between 40 and 79 years old with oral cavity squamous cell carcinoma.

The chain carries TRBV10-3 and TRBJ1-2, with a tentative D call TRBD1 (6 bases). CDR3 length: 14 residues. Between the trimmed V and J ends, which lost 6 bases and 2 bases, there was a span of 13 bases. Germline V CDR1 and CDR2: ENHRY, SYGVKD. The CDR3 coding sequence is TGTGCCATCAGCCCAGTTACAGGGAACTATGGCTACACCTTC. Translating gives CAISPVTGNYGYTF.

The chain couples TRBV5-6 to TRBJ1-2, with TRBD1 as a possible D gene (5 bases). This CDR3 has 14 residues. Germline CDR1 and CDR2: SGHDT and YYEEEE. Trimming cost V 0 bases and J 3 bases, with 9 bases left between them. The chain's CDR3 is CASSLGREDYGYTF. CDR3 sequence (DNA): TGTGCCAGCAGCTTGGGCAGGGAGGACTATGGCTACACCTTC.

This chain links TRBV27 with TRBJ2-3; the D is unclear. V gave up 5 bases and J gave up 1 base, with 4 bases separating them. From germline, CDR1 is MNHEY and CDR2 SMNVEV (reference sequence). The CDR3 contains 12 residues. The CDR3 reads CASSPGTDTQYF. The CDR3 DNA is TGTGCCAGCAGTCCAGGCACAGATACGCAGTATTTT.

In this sample, this clone turned up once. This sequence joins TRBV6-6 and TRBJ2-3; a weak D match, TRBD2 (6 bases). The CDR3 contains 15 residues. Germline CDR1 MNHNY, CDR2 SVGAGI (reference sequence). V was cut by 6 bases and J by 5 bases, with 18 bases left in between. The CDR3 nucleotides are TGTGCCAGCAGCTATGGCGGGGCGGAGGTAGATACGCAGTATTTT. The encoded protein is CASSYGGAEVDTQYF.

This clone has a single count. The chain uses TRBV4-1 and TRBJ1-5, with unresolved D. V was clipped by 0 bases and J by 10 bases, with 7 bases between them. The CDR3 spans 12 residues. Germline lookup yields CDR1 MGHRA and CDR2 YSYEKL. CDR3 residues: CASSQDGGPQHF. In nucleotides, the CDR3 is TGCGCCAGCAGCCAAGACGGAGGTCCCCAGCATTTT.

The rearrangement uses TRBV5-1 and TRBJ2-2; D not resolved. V was shortened by 0 bases and J by 5 bases, with 11 bases between the two germline ends. The germline CDR1 and CDR2 sequences are SGHRS and YFSETQ. CDR3 length: 15 amino acids. CDR3 in amino acids: CASSLVAARTGELFF. DNA for the CDR3: TGCGCCAGCAGCTTGGTGGCAGCTCGGACCGGGGAGCTGTTTTTT.

The genes are TRBV5-3 and TRBJ2-7, with 8 bases lining up with TRBD1. TRBV5-3 is assigned to the ORF class and has an uncertain function. The CDR3 is 15 amino acids. Trimming removed 5 bases from V and 0 bases from J; junction bases left unmatched: 7. The CDR3 spells CARRSTGAPSYEQYF. CDR3 nucleotide sequence: TGTGCCAGAAGGTCGACAGGGGCCCCCTCCTACGAGCAGTACTTC.

This chain uses TRBV5-1 with TRBJ2-5; D remains unclear. Germline V gene data show CDR1 as SGHRS and CDR2 as YFSETQ. With 0 bases removed from V and 2 bases from J, the gap between germline ends came to 2 bases. This CDR3 region has 12 residues. The CDR3 spells CASSLEQETQYF. In nucleotides, the CDR3 is TGCGCCAGCAGCTTGGAACAAGAGACCCAGTACTTC.

The genes are TRBV6-1 and TRBJ1-2; the D is unclear. Trimming took 7 bases from V and 4 from J, leaving 13 bases between them. The CDR3 is made up of 13 amino acids. The germline V gene has CDR1 MNHNS and CDR2 SASEGT. The CDR3 DNA sequence: TGTGCCAGCAAGGCGGGAGGATTCTATGGCTACACCTTC. Translated: CASKAGGFYGYTF.

The CDR3 spells CASSQIASPGNEQFF. CDR3 in DNA: TGTGCCAGCAGCCAAATCGCGAGCCCGGGCAATGAGCAGTTCTTC. V gene TRBV7-6 combines with J gene TRBJ2-1; unclear D gene. Germline loops: CDR1 SGHVS, CDR2 FNYEAQ. The length of the CDR3 is 15 residues. Trimming removed 5 bases at V and 6 bases at J, with 17 bases between.

This clone came up a few times. The gene calls are TRBV7-9 and TRBJ1-4, with D possibly being TRBD1 (5 bases). The CDR3 loop spans 16 amino acids. Per germline, CDR1 SEHNR and CDR2 FQNEAQ (reference sequence). V was clipped by 2 bases and J by 8 bases, with 18 bases between them. CDR3: CASSLLSGSTREKLFF. The CDR3 bases are TGTGCCAGCAGCTTACTCTCAGGGAGTACACGCGAAAAACTGTTTTTT.

The rearrangement uses TRBV9 and TRBJ1-2; a possible D gene is TRBD1 (6 bases). CDR1 SGDLS and CDR2 YYNGEE come from the germline V gene. Trimming stripped 0 bases from V and 7 bases from J, with 10 bases between. The CDR3 sequence is 13 residues long. The CDR3 protein is CASSVADSSGYTF. CDR3 DNA: TGTGCCAGCAGCGTAGCGGACAGTTCTGGCTACACCTTC.